This T cell receptor beta chain originates from a study of cytomegalovirus exposure and HLA in healthy donors. At the level of the study: Among about 380 genotyped donors, about 83% fell in the Caucasian-associated ancestry cluster. Findings and caveats of the study: Reportedly, fewer N-insertions than the roughly 600-donor mean appeared in an Asian-associated ancestry cluster in a later analysis. For TCR beta chains, V- and J-gene trimming was later linked to a missense DCLRE1C variant. Across all donors, roughly uniform sequencing depth was an assumption of the presence/absence analyses.

As for this clone: No antigen is known for it.

The V gene's germline CDR1 is MGHRA and CDR2 YSYEKL. With V trimmed by 2 bases and J by 2 bases, 18 bases remained unmatched. The CDR3 has 21 amino acids. Primers: 60 Vbeta forward and 13 Jbeta reverse. Assay: immunoSEQ multiplex PCR; the TCRdb copy retains only in-frame clones and omits some. The repertoire table contains roughly 41,000 clones. Sample: PBMCs. The chain has TRBV4-1 and TRBJ1-5; 10 nucleotides agree with TRBD1. This receptor was obtained from a woman aged 40-49 years in good health and CMV-seronegative. CDR3 sequence: CASSQYPSGTGEFVGNQPQHF. The CDR3 bases are TGCGCCAGCAGCCAATACCCTTCCGGGACAGGGGAGTTTGTTGGCAATCAGCCCCAGCATTTT.